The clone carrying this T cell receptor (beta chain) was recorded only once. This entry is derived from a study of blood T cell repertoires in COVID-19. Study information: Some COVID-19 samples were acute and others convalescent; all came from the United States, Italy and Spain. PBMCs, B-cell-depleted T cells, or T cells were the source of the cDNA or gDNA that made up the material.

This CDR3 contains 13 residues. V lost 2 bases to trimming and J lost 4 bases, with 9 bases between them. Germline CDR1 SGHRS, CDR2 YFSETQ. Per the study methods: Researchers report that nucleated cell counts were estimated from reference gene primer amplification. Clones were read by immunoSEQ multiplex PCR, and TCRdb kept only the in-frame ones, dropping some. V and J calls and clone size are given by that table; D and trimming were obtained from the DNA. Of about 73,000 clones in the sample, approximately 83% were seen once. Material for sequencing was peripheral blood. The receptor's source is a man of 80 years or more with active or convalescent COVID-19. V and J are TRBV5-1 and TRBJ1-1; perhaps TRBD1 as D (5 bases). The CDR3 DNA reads TGCGCCAGCAGCTTAGGGGTCGGCACTGAAGCTTTCTTT. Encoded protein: CASSLGVGTEAFF.